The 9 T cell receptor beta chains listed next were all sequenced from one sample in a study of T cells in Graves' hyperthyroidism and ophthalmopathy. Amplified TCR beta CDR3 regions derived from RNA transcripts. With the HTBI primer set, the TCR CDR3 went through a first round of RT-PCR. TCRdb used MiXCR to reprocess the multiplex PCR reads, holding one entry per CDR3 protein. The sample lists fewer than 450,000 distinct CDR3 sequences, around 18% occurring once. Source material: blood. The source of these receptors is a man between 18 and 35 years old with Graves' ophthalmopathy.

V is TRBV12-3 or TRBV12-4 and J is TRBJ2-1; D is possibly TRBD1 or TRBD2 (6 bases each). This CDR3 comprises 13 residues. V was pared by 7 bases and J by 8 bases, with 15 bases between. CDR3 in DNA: TGTGCCAGCATCCGACGGGGGCCGGATGAGCAGTTCTTC. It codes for CASIRRGPDEQFF.

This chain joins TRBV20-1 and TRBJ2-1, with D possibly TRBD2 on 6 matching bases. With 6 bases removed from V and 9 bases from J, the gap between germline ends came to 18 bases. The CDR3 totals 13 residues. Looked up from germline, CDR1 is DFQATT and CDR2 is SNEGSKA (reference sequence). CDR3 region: CSAGLQRRTEQFF. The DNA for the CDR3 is TGCAGTGCCGGACTACAGCGAAGGACTGAGCAGTTCTTC.

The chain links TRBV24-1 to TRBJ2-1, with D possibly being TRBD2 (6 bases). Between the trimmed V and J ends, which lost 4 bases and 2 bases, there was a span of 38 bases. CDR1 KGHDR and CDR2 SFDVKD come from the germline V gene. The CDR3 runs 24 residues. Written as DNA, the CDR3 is TGTGCCACCAGTGAGGGTACCGAGACAGAAAAAAATCGCCGACCCCGCGGGGCCTACAATGAGCAGTTCTTC. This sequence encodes CATSEGTETEKNRRPRGAYNEQFF.

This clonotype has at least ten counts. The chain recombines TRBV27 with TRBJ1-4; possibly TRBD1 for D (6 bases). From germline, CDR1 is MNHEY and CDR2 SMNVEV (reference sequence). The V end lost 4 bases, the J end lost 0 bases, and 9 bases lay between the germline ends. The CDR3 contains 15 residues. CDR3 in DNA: TGTGCCAGCAGTTCACAGGGAGCAACTAATGAAAAACTGTTTTTT. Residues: CASSSQGATNEKLFF.

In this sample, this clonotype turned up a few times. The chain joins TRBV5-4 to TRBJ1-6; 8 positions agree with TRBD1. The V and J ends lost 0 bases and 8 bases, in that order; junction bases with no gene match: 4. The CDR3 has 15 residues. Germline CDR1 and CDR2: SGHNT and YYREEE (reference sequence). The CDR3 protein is CASSLGTGRDSPLHF. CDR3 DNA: TGTGCCAGCAGCTTGGGGACAGGGAGGGATTCACCCCTCCACTTT.

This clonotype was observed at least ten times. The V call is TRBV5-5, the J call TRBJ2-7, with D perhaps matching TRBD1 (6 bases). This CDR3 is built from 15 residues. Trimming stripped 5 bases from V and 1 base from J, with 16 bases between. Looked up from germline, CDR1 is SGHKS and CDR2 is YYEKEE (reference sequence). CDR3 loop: CASRLGTSVSYEQYF. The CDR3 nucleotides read TGTGCCAGCAGGTTAGGGACATCAGTGTCCTACGAGCAGTACTTC.

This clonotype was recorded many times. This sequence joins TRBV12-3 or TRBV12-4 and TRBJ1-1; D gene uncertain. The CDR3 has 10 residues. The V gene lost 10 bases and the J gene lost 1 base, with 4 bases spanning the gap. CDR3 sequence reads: CATGNTEAFF. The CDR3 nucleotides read TGTGCCACAGGGAACACTGAAGCTTTCTTT.

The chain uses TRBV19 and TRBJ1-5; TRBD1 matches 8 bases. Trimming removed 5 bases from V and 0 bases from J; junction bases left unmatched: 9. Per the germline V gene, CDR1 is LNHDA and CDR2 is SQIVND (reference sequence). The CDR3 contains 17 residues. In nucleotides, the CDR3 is TGTGCCAGTAGTCGGACAGGGACAGAGAATAGCAATCAGCCCCAGCATTTT. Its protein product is CASSRTGTENSNQPQHF.

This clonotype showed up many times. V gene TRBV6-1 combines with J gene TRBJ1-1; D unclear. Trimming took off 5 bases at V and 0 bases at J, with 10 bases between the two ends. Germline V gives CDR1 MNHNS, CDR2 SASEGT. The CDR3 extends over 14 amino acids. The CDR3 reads CASSYTEMNTEAFF. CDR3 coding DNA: TGTGCCAGCAGTTATACGGAGATGAACACTGAAGCTTTCTTT.